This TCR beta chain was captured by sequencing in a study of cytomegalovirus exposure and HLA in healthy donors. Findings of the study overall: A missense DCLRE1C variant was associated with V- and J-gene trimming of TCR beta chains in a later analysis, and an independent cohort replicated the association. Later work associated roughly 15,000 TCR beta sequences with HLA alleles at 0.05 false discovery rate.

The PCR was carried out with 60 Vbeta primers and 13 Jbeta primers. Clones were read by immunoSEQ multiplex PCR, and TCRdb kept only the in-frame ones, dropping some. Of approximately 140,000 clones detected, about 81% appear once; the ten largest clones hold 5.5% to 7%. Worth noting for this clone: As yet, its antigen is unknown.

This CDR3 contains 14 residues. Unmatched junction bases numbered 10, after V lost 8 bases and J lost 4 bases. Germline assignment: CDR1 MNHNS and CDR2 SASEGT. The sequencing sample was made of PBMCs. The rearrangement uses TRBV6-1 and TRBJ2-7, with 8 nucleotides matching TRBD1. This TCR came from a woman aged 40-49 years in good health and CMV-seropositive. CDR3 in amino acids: CASLGPDRAYEQYF. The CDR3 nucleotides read TGTGCCAGCCTGGGACCGGACAGGGCGTACGAGCAGTACTTC.